Listed below are T cell receptor beta chains from one sample, sequenced in a study of OX40 agonist ivuxolimab in advanced cancers. TCRdb's table, derived via immunoSEQ multiplex PCR, lists solely in-frame clones and lacks some. Of about 80,000 clones detected, approximately 85% appear once; the ten largest clones hold 2% to 2.5%. Sequenced here: CD4+ or CD8+ T cells sorted from blood, sampled in a trial of the OX40 agonist ivuxolimab. Receptors originate from an adult with an advanced solid tumor such as melanoma, head and neck, liver or kidney cancer. The CDR3 runs from the conserved cysteine through the conserved F or W. The D gene is left open where the match is weak. A row's size may be missing; if present it is once, few, many or a size class.

J,V,size,D,CDR3,DNA
TRBJ2-3,TRBV13,few,-,CASSLVLRHTDTQYF,TGTGCCAGCAGCTTAGTCTTGAGGCACACAGATACGCAGTATTTT
TRBJ1-6,TRBV4-1,-,-,CASSRLSGGATYNSPLHF,TGCGCCAGCAGCCGCCTATCCGGGGGGGCCACCTATAATTCACCCCTCCACTTT
TRBJ2-2,TRBV4-1,-,TRBD2,CASSAVPSGANTGELFF,TGCGCCAGCAGCGCCGTACCTAGCGGGGCGAACACCGGGGAGCTGTTTTTT
TRBJ2-3,TRBV5-1,-,TRBD1,CASSLVQGKPTDTQYF,TGCGCCAGCAGCTTGGTACAGGGGAAACCCACAGATACGCAGTATTTT
TRBJ1-1,TRBV6-5,-,-,CASGRQITEAFF,TGTGCCAGCGGCCGGCAAATCACTGAAGCTTTCTTT
TRBJ2-7,TRBV5-6,-,TRBD2,CASSWTSGKGEQYF,TGTGCCAGCAGCTGGACTAGCGGGAAGGGCGAGCAGTACTTC
TRBJ2-1,TRBV5-1,-,TRBD2,CASSWTSGIYNEQFF,TGCGCCAGCAGCTGGACTAGCGGTATATACAATGAGCAGTTCTTC
TRBJ1-4,TRBV27,-,-,CASSTGREKLFF,TGTGCCAGCTCGACAGGACGGGAAAAACTGTTTTTT
TRBJ1-1,TRBV18,-,TRBD1,CASSKETGGVNTEAFF,TGTGCCAGCTCAAAGGAAACAGGGGGTGTGAACACTGAAGCTTTCTTT
TRBJ2-7,TRBV15,-,TRBD2,CATQHPSGMVYEQYF,TGTGCCACCCAGCATCCGAGCGGGATGGTCTACGAGCAGTACTTC
TRBJ2-2,TRBV6-4,-,TRBD1,CASAGTGGSGELFF,TGTGCCAGCGCCGGGACAGGGGGCTCCGGGGAGCTGTTTTTT
TRBJ1-1,TRBV27,-,-,CASSTMPGGDTEAFF,TGTGCCAGCAGTACGATGCCCGGGGGGGATACTGAAGCTTTCTTT
TRBJ1-6,TRBV4-1,-,-,CASSQLTNRNNSPLHF,TGCGCCAGCAGCCAACTCACAAACAGAAATAATTCACCCCTCCACTTT
TRBJ1-2,TRBV7-8,-,-,CASSLGAGGSGYTF,TGTGCCAGCAGCTTAGGGGCTGGGGGTAGTGGCTACACCTTC
TRBJ2-7,TRBV6-6,-,TRBD2,CASRVAGGPYEQYF,TGTGCCAGCAGAGTAGCGGGAGGGCCGTACGAGCAGTACTTC
TRBJ2-7,TRBV18,-,-,CASSPLGGRGGSYEQYF,TGTGCCAGCTCACCCCTCGGAGGCAGGGGTGGCTCCTACGAGCAGTACTTC
TRBJ1-5,TRBV30,-,TRBD1,CAWRGTGGGQPQHF,TGTGCCTGGAGGGGGACAGGGGGAGGTCAGCCCCAGCATTTT
TRBJ2-1,TRBV29-1,-,TRBD2,CSVERGRNEQFF,TGCAGCGTAGAGCGGGGCCGCAATGAGCAGTTCTTC
TRBJ2-5,TRBV10-3,-,-,CAISSPGETQYF,TGTGCCATCAGTTCACCGGGGGAGACCCAGTACTTC
TRBJ1-1,TRBV5-4,-,-,CASSPGRTNTEAFF,TGTGCCAGCAGCCCCGGACGCACCAACACTGAAGCTTTCTTT
TRBJ2-7,TRBV2,-,TRBD1,CASSETGESEQYF,TGTGCCAGCAGTGAGACAGGGGAGAGCGAGCAGTACTTC
TRBJ1-2,TRBV11-2,-,-,CASSLDGRIRYTF,TGTGCCAGCAGCTTAGATGGAAGGATAAGATACACCTTC
TRBJ2-1,TRBV6-5,-,TRBD2,CASRRLAGGWNEQFF,TGTGCCAGCAGACGACTAGCGGGGGGGTGGAATGAGCAGTTCTTC
TRBJ1-3,TRBV28,once,-,CASSFSGTSGNTIYF,TGTGCCAGCAGTTTCTCCGGGACTTCAGGAAACACCATATATTTT
TRBJ2-5,TRBV6-1,once,TRBD2,CASTGGWETQYF,TGTGCCAGCACGGGGGGATGGGAGACCCAGTACTTC
TRBJ1-2,TRBV6-7,-,-,CAIPFRGRDGYTF,TGTGCCATTCCCTTCCGGGGTAGAGATGGCTACACCTTC
TRBJ2-1,TRBV12-5,-,TRBD2,CASGPSGVRVGQEQFF,TGTGCTAGTGGTCCTAGCGGAGTAAGGGTTGGACAAGAGCAGTTCTTC
TRBJ2-7,TRBV15,-,-,CATSRERGYYEQYF,TGTGCCACCAGCAGAGAAAGGGGATACTACGAGCAGTACTTC
TRBJ2-5,TRBV7-2,few,TRBD2,CASSLGRSSGIQETQYF,TGTGCCAGCAGCCTAGGGAGGTCTAGCGGTATTCAAGAGACCCAGTACTTC
TRBJ1-5,TRBV27,-,-,CASSSSSVSNQPQHF,TGTGCCAGCAGTTCATCATCTGTTAGCAATCAGCCCCAGCATTTT
TRBJ2-7,TRBV5-6,-,TRBD1,CASRRQQGRNEQYF,TGTGCCAGCAGGCGGCAACAGGGGCGGAACGAGCAGTACTTC
TRBJ2-3,TRBV19,-,TRBD1,CASSIRSTGKDTQYF,TGTGCCAGTAGTATAAGATCGACAGGGAAAGATACGCAGTATTTT
TRBJ1-6,TRBV28,medium-sized,-,CATTGSSYNSPLHF,TGTGCTACCACAGGGAGCTCCTATAATTCACCCCTCCACTTT
TRBJ1-1,TRBV11-1,-,-,CASSQVTGGAEAFF,TGTGCCAGCAGCCAAGTTACGGGGGGTGCTGAAGCTTTCTTT
TRBJ2-7,TRBV7-3,-,-,CASSLGPPYEQYF,TGTGCCAGCAGCCTCGGGCCGCCCTACGAGCAGTACTTC
TRBJ1-2,TRBV27,-,TRBD1,CASSLPFQGDGYTF,TGTGCCAGCAGTTTACCGTTCCAGGGGGATGGCTACACCTTC
TRBJ2-4,TRBV5-1,-,-,CASSLGSSGNIQYF,TGCGCCAGCAGCTTGGGATCAAGCGGGAACATTCAGTACTTC
TRBJ2-7,TRBV5-1,-,TRBD2,CASSWGAGEVGEQYF,TGCGCCAGCAGCTGGGGTGCGGGGGAAGTGGGCGAGCAGTACTTC
TRBJ2-7,TRBV19,-,-,CASSIRITYEQYF,TGTGCCAGTAGTATCCGGATTACCTACGAGCAGTACTTC
TRBJ1-1,TRBV5-5,-,-,CASSLRWEYTEAFF,TGTGCCAGCAGCTTAAGGTGGGAGTACACTGAAGCTTTCTTT
TRBJ2-1,TRBV6-6,-,-,CASRDSAYSYNEQFF,TGTGCCAGCAGGGATAGCGCCTACTCCTACAATGAGCAGTTCTTC
TRBJ2-5,TRBV5-1,-,TRBD1,CASSLGGGETQYF,TGCGCCAGCAGCTTGGGAGGGGGCGAGACCCAGTACTTC
TRBJ2-1,TRBV14,-,-,CASSQEAAYNEQFF,TGTGCCAGCAGCCAAGAAGCGGCCTACAATGAGCAGTTCTTC
TRBJ2-1,TRBV19,-,-,CASTISRVGYNEQFF,TGTGCCAGTACCATCTCCCGGGTGGGTTACAATGAGCAGTTCTTC
TRBJ1-2,TRBV19,-,TRBD1,CASSVTGGGYTF,TGTGCCAGTAGTGTCACAGGGGGTGGCTACACCTTC
TRBJ1-5,TRBV5-6,once,-,CASSVRTVGNQPQHF,TGTGCCAGCAGCGTAAGGACAGTTGGCAATCAGCCCCAGCATTTT